The source of this T cell receptor beta chain is a study of graft-versus-host responses after intestinal transplantation. Study context: Multivisceral, liver-intestinal, or isolated intestinal transplants were performed in recipients. Tacrolimus plus steroids were given to all recipients for around three years, preceded by anti-thymocyte globulin induction.

Data came from immunoSEQ multiplex PCR; TCRdb stores just in-frame clones and leaves some out. The sample holds more than 95,000 clones, roughly 93% seen once. On this clone: Antigen specificity is unknown.

The ends were cut back, 5 bases at V and 1 base at J, with 20 bases in the middle. In germline, CDR1 is LNHDA, CDR2 SQIVND (reference sequence). The CDR3 sequence is 17 residues long. Findings of the study overall: Some GvH clones appeared in ileal mucosa or blood before recipient bone marrow.

The sequence derives from a human donor who received an intestinal transplant. J is TRBJ2-5 and V is TRBV19; no clear D. The sequenced sample was unstimulated CD8+ T cells sorted from spleen or lymph node cells, obtained before intestinal transplant. The CDR3, as DNA: TGTGCCAGTAGTCGGCACGTTGTTTATGGAACCCAAGAGACCCAGTACTTC. It yields the protein CASSRHVVYGTQETQYF.